This TCR beta chain was sequenced for a study of PD-L1 blockade in urothelial cancer. Study-level information: Patients initiated atezolizumab in the mid-2010s at 1,200 mg intravenously every 3 weeks. Males with bladder-origin urothelial cancer made up about 85% of the roughly 29 patients. Blood samples had a median of approximately 150,000 T cells, 80,000 to 85,000 unique TCRs, and clonality roughly 0.088.

Noted time point: peripheral blood 6 weeks after treatment start. Germline V lookup: CDR1 SGHTS, CDR2 YDEGEE. V was clipped by 9 bases and J by 0 bases, with 16 bases between them. The CDR3 covers 15 residues. Into every PCR, synthetic TCR analog templates were spiked. Clones were read by immunoSEQ multiplex PCR, and TCRdb kept only the in-frame ones, dropping some. The sample includes roughly 120,000 clones, 85% to 90% of them seen just once. The receptor comes from a man aged 55 to 69 with urothelial cancer. The sequences come from PBMCs, collected around atezolizumab (anti-PD-L1) treatment. The chain has TRBV5-8 and TRBJ2-4; tentative D call: TRBD2 (5 bases). CDR3 DNA sequence: TGTGCCAAGGACGGAGGTTCTCTAGCCAAAAACATTCAGTACTTC. This codes for CAKDGGSLAKNIQYF.